Below, 13 T cell receptor beta chains from the same sample are listed, as sequenced in a study of T cells of healthy individuals. MiXCR, applied by TCRdb to the 5' RACE reads, yields one record per CDR3 protein. This table holds approximately 89,000 distinct CDR3 sequences, roughly 5% found once. The receptor set was obtained from a female donor in good health.

Ten or more counts support this clonotype. This rearrangement joins TRBV10-3 to TRBJ2-5; 8 nucleotides agree with TRBD2. The V segment lost 3 bases and the J segment 3 bases; nucleotides outside the gene matches: 3. Germline V gene sequence: CDR1 ENHRY, CDR2 SYGVKD. The length of the CDR3 is 14 residues. The CDR3 DNA follows: TGTGCCATCAGTGACTTGCGGGGGGAAGAGACCCAGTACTTC. Residues: CAISDLRGEETQYF.

This clonotype was recorded many times. CDR3 bases: TGTGCCAGCAGTCTAGCGGGACAGGCCTACAATGAGCAGTTCTTC. Its translation: CASSLAGQAYNEQFF. J is TRBJ2-1 and V is TRBV2; D possibly corresponds to TRBD2 (9 bases). V was pared by 5 bases and J by 2 bases, with 13 bases between. Looked up from germline, CDR1 is SNHLY and CDR2 is FYNNEI. This CDR3 spans 15 amino acids.

This clonotype was found many times. Written as DNA, the CDR3 is TGTGCCAGCAACGCGGACAGTCCTCTCCACAATGAGCAGTTCTTC. It codes for CASNADSPLHNEQFF. The chain has TRBV7-9 and TRBJ2-1, with a possible D match to TRBD1 (6 bases). The CDR3 runs 15 residues. Between the trimmed V and J ends, which lost 7 bases and 5 bases, there was a span of 18 bases. Germline CDR1 reads SEHNR; CDR2 reads FQNEAQ (reference sequence).

Ten or more counts support this clonotype. V is TRBV6-1 and J is TRBJ1-5; D may be TRBD1 (5 bases). Germline-derived CDR1 and CDR2 are MNHNS and SASEGT. The CDR3 is 17 amino acids. Trimming removed 4 bases at V and 7 bases at J, with 23 bases between. The CDR3 nucleotides read TGTGCCAGCAGTGGGGGGGTTGCGGCGCCCTACGGACAGCCCCAGCATTTT. Translating gives CASSGGVAAPYGQPQHF.

This rearrangement joins TRBV20-1 to TRBJ2-1; 10 nucleotides match TRBD2. Germline-derived CDR1 and CDR2 are DFQATT and SNEGSKA (reference sequence). The CDR3 contains 15 residues. The trim removed 3 bases at V and 7 bases at J, leaving 9 bases unmatched. The CDR3 loop is CSASGLAGAQNEQFF. The CDR3 coding sequence is TGCAGTGCTAGTGGCCTAGCGGGAGCGCAGAATGAGCAGTTCTTC.

Only a few counts were recorded for this clonotype. The chain links TRBV2 to TRBJ2-7; D perhaps matches TRBD1 (5 bases). V lost 3 bases, J lost 1 base, and 7 bases lay in between. The CDR3 consists of 13 residues. From germline, CDR1 is SNHLY and CDR2 FYNNEI. The CDR3 DNA reads as TGTGCCAGCAGTGACAGGGTATCCTACGAGCAGTACTTC. Residues: CASSDRVSYEQYF.

This clonotype has at least ten counts. The V call is TRBV4-1, the J call TRBJ2-3, with unresolved D. CDR3 length: 16 amino acids. The ends were cut back, 0 bases at V and 2 bases at J, with 12 bases in the middle. Germline CDR1 and CDR2: MGHRA and YSYEKL. CDR3 nucleotides: TGCGCCAGCAGCCAAGAGCCACATGGACCCACAGATACGCAGTATTTT. It translates to CASSQEPHGPTDTQYF.

By its share, this clonotype is medium-sized. The chain is built from TRBV28 and TRBJ2-6, with D unclear. Looked up from germline, CDR1 is MDHEN and CDR2 is SYDVKM. V lost 3 bases and J lost 1, with 4 bases in between. The CDR3 length is 14 residues. CDR3 DNA sequence: TGTGCCAGCAGTTTGCCTTCTGGGGCCAACGTCCTGACTTTC. It encodes CASSLPSGANVLTF.

The sample holds many counts of this clonotype. The chain is built from TRBV6-5 and TRBJ1-1; TRBD1 agrees at 9 bases. Trimming cost V 5 bases and J 8 bases; bases outside gene matches: 12. The CDR3 consists of 15 residues. Germline V gene lookup returns CDR1 MNHEY and CDR2 SVGAGI. The CDR3 loop reads CASSHRGTGQSEAFF. Here the CDR3 DNA reads TGTGCCAGCAGTCACCGAGGGACAGGGCAGTCGGAAGCTTTCTTT.

This clonotype was seen repeatedly, ten times or more. The V and J genes are TRBV27 and TRBJ1-5; 7 bases are shared with TRBD1. This CDR3 has 13 amino acids. Germline V gives CDR1 MNHEY, CDR2 SMNVEV (reference sequence). J lost 3 bases, V lost 6 bases, and 2 bases had no gene match. CDR3 amino acids: CASRGTVNQPQHF. The CDR3 nucleotides are TGTGCCAGCAGGGGGACAGTCAATCAGCCCCAGCATTTT.

The chain uses TRBV28 and TRBJ1-5, with unresolved D. Germline V gene sequence: CDR1 MDHEN, CDR2 SYDVKM. The CDR3 consists of 16 residues. Trimming removed 1 base from V and 1 base from J, with 11 bases in between. The CDR3 region has the DNA TGTGCCAGCAGTTTATATCTGGGGTTGAGCAATCAGCCCCAGCATTTT. Translation: CASSLYLGLSNQPQHF.

The chain links TRBV12-3 or TRBV12-4 to TRBJ1-1, with 7 nucleotides matching TRBD1. The CDR3 sequence is 13 residues long. J gave up 7 bases and V 7 bases, and 9 bases lay outside the gene matches. The DNA of the CDR3 is TGTGCCAGCACAAAGGGGGCTAGAGGTGAAGCTTTCTTT. Translated, it gives CASTKGARGEAFF.

This clonotype was counted between two and nine times. The chain is built from TRBV4-1 and TRBJ2-1; D is undetermined. Trimming cost V 4 bases and J 0 bases, with 16 bases left between them. CDR3 length: 17 amino acids. Germline loops: CDR1 MGHRA, CDR2 YSYEKL. CDR3 protein: CASSPPGLTSSYNEQFF. DNA of the CDR3: TGCGCCAGCAGCCCCCCTGGTTTGACGAGCTCCTACAATGAGCAGTTCTTC.